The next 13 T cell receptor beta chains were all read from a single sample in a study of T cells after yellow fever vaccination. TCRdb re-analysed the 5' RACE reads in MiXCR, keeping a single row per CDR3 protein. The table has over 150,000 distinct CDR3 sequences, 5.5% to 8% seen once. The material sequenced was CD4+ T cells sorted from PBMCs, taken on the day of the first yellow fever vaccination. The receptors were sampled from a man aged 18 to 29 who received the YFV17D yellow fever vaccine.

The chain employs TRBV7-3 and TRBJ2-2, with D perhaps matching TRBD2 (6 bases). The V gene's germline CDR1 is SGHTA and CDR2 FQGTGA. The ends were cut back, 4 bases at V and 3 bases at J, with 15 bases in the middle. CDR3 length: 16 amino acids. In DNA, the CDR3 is TGTGCCAGCAGCTACCCCGGGGGTAGGGACACCGGGGAGCTGTTTTTT. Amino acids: CASSYPGGRDTGELFF.

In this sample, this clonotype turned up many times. The CDR3 DNA follows: TGTGCCAGCAGCTGGACAGGCCGCCAAGAGACCCAGTACTTC. Translated, it gives CASSWTGRQETQYF. The chain carries TRBV7-2 and TRBJ2-5; 7 bases align to TRBD1. V shed 4 bases, J shed 1 base, and the junction held 3 bases outside the gene matches. Germline CDR1 and CDR2: SGHTA and FQGNSA. The CDR3 has 14 amino acids.

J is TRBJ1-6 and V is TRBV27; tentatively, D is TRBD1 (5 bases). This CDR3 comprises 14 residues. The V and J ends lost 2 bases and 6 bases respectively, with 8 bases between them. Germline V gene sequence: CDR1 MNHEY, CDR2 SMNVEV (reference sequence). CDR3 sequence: CASSLQGTNSPLHF. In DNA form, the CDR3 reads TGTGCCAGCAGTTTACAGGGTACTAATTCACCCCTCCACTTT.

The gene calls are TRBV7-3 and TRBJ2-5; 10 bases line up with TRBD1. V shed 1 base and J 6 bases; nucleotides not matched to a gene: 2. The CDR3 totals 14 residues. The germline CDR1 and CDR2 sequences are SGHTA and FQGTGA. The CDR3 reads CASSLRDRGQTQYF. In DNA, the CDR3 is TGTGCCAGCAGCTTAAGGGACAGGGGTCAGACCCAGTACTTC.

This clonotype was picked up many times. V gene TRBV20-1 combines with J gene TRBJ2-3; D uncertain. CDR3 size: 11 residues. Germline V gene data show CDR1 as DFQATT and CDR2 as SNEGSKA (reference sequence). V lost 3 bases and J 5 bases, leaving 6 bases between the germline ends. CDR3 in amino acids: CSASGGDTQYF. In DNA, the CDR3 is TGCAGTGCTAGCGGTGGAGATACGCAGTATTTT.

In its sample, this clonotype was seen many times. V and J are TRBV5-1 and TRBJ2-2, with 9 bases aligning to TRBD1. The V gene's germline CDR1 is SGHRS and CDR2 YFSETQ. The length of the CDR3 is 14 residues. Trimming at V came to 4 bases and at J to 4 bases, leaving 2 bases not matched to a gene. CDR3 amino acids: CASSTGQGTGELFF. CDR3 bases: TGCGCCAGCAGCACGGGACAGGGCACCGGGGAGCTGTTTTTT. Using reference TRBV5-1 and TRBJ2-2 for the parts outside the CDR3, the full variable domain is KAGVTQTPRYLIKTRGQQVTLSCSPISGHRSVSWYQQTPGQGLQFLFEYFSETQRNKGNFPGRFSGRQFSNSRSEMNVSTLELGDSALYLCASSTGQGTGELFFGEGSRLTVL.

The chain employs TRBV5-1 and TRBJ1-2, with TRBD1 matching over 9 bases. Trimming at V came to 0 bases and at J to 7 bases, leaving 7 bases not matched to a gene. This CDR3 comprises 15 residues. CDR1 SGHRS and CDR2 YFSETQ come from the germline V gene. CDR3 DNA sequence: TGCGCCAGCAGCTTGGATGGACAGGGGAGGTTTGGCTACACCTTC. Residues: CASSLDGQGRFGYTF. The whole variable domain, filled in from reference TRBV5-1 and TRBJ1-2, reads KAGVTQTPRYLIKTRGQQVTLSCSPISGHRSVSWYQQTPGQGLQFLFEYFSETQRNKGNFPGRFSGRQFSNSRSEMNVSTLELGDSALYLCASSLDGQGRFGYTFGSGTRLTVV.

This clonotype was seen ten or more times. The CDR3 DNA reads TGCGCCAGCGGCCGGACTAGCGGGGGACCCAGCTCCTACAATGAGCAGTTCTTC. The encoded protein is CASGRTSGGPSSYNEQFF. This rearrangement joins TRBV5-1 to TRBJ2-1; 13 bases are a match to TRBD2. Germline V gene data show CDR1 as SGHRS and CDR2 as YFSETQ. This CDR3 has 18 residues. V lost 7 bases and J lost 0; bases outside the gene matches: 10. The whole variable domain, filled in from reference TRBV5-1 and TRBJ2-1, reads KAGVTQTPRYLIKTRGQQVTLSCSPISGHRSVSWYQQTPGQGLQFLFEYFSETQRNKGNFPGRFSGRQFSNSRSEMNVSTLELGDSALYLCASGRTSGGPSSYNEQFFGPGTRLTVL.

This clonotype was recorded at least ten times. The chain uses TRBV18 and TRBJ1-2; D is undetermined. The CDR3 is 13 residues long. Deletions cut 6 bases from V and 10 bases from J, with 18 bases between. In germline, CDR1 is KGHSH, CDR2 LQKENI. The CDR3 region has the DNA TGTGCCAGCTCCGCCCCAGAGCAGGACGCCTACACCTTC. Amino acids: CASSAPEQDAYTF.

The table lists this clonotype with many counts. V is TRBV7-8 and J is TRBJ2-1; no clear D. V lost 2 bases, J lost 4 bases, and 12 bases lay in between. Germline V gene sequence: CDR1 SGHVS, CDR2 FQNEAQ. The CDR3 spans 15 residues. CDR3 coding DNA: TGTGCCAGCAGCTTAAGGGCGGAGACTTACAATGAGCAGTTCTTC. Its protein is CASSLRAETYNEQFF.

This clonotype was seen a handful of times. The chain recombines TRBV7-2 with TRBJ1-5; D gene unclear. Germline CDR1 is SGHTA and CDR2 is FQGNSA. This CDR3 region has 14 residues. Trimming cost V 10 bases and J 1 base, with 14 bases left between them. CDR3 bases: TGTGCCACCTCGGCGCACGCGAGCAATCAGCCCCAGCATTTT. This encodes CATSAHASNQPQHF.

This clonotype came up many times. The CDR3 DNA follows: TGTGCCAGCTCACCCAGAACAACGGGACAGGGGGTAACCTACGAGCAGTACTTC. Translating it yields CASSPRTTGQGVTYEQYF. V gene TRBV18 combines with J gene TRBJ2-7, with TRBD1 matching 11 bases. The germline CDR1 and CDR2 sequences are KGHSH and LQKENI. Trimming at V came to 3 bases and at J to 2 bases, leaving 12 bases not matched to a gene. This CDR3 is 18 amino acids long.

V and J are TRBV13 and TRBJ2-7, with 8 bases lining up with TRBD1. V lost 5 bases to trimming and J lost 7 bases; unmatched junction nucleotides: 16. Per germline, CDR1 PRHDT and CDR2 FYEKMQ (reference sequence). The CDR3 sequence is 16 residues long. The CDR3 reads CASSLLTGQGRGEQYF. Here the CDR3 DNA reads TGTGCCAGCAGCCTCCTGACCGGACAGGGTCGAGGAGAGCAGTACTTC.